Each of the 19 T cell receptor beta chains below was sequenced from the same sample in a study of blood T cell repertoires in COVID-19. Some clones are missing from TCRdb's copy, which holds only in-frame ones; the method was immunoSEQ multiplex PCR. The table lists about 44,000 clones, about 70% of them singletons. Material: peripheral blood. Receptors were obtained from a man of 80 years or more with acute or convalescent COVID-19.

The chain joins TRBV6-1 to TRBJ2-6; 12 bases line up with TRBD1. The CDR3 has 20 residues. Germline CDR1 is MNHNS and CDR2 is SASEGT. V dropped 2 bases and J dropped 3; count of bases not matched to a gene: 11. The CDR3: CASSERPPGTGGGGANVLTF. CDR3 DNA sequence: TGTGCCAGCAGTGAACGGCCCCCCGGGACAGGGGGCGGTGGGGCCAACGTCCTGACTTTC.

The CDR3 bases are TGTGCCAGCAAAGGACAGGGCAAAGATACGCAGTATTTT. Translated, it gives CASKGQGKDTQYF. The V gene is TRBV12-3 or TRBV12-4, the J gene TRBJ2-3, with 8 bases that match TRBD1. This CDR3 is 13 amino acids long. With V trimmed by 7 bases and J by 5 bases, 5 bases remained unmatched.

This chain connects TRBV28 to TRBJ2-3, with 12 bases fitting TRBD2. Germline V gene data show CDR1 as MDHEN and CDR2 as SYDVKM. The CDR3 runs 18 residues. J was trimmed by 2 bases and V by 4 bases; bases with no gene match: 10. The CDR3 here is CASSSPLRLAGDTDTQYF. The CDR3 DNA sequence: TGTGCCAGCAGTTCACCTCTCAGACTAGCGGGAGACACAGATACGCAGTATTTT.

The DNA of the CDR3 is TGTGCCAGCAGTATAACCCCCCCGGGGGAGTACGAGCAGTACTTC. Protein: CASSITPPGEYEQYF. The chain links TRBV28 to TRBJ2-7; D is perhaps TRBD2 (6 bases). Trimming stripped 5 bases from V and 4 bases from J, with 18 bases between. This CDR3 has 15 residues. The V gene's germline CDR1 is MDHEN and CDR2 SYDVKM.

This chain connects TRBV6-2 or TRBV6-3 to TRBJ2-7; 8 nucleotides agree with TRBD1. V dropped 5 bases and J dropped 0; count of bases not matched to a gene: 6. Germline lookup yields CDR1 MNHEY and CDR2 SVGEGT. CDR3 size: 15 residues. The CDR3 spells CASSLGQGTSYEQYF. The CDR3 DNA follows: TGTGCCAGCAGTCTTGGACAGGGCACCTCCTACGAGCAGTACTTC.

This chain joins TRBV7-9 and TRBJ1-1, with D uncertain. Trimming shortened V by 6 bases and J by 5 bases, and 13 bases separated the two germline ends. Germline V CDR1 and CDR2: SEHNR, FQNEAQ (reference sequence). The CDR3 sequence is 13 residues long. The CDR3 reads CASRTVEGTEAFF. CDR3 in DNA: TGTGCCAGCAGGACTGTCGAGGGTACTGAAGCTTTCTTT.

This clone turned up a few times. This chain connects TRBV7-9 to TRBJ2-1; possible D gene TRBD2, 5 bases. V was pared by 0 bases and J by 5 bases, with 11 bases between. Germline assignment: CDR1 SEHNR and CDR2 FQNEAQ (reference sequence). This CDR3 is 15 amino acids long. DNA for the CDR3: TGTGCCAGCAGCTTAGCAGGTCTCGGGAACAATGAGCAGTTCTTC. It yields the protein CASSLAGLGNNEQFF.

The chain recombines TRBV11-3 with TRBJ2-4; 9 bases align to TRBD2. After removal of 6 bases from V and 0 bases from J, the junction contained 9 bases not matched to a gene. The CDR3 is made up of 17 amino acids. Germline CDR1 SGHNT, CDR2 YENEEA. The CDR3 here is CASSNRLAEGAKNIQYF. The CDR3 DNA reads TGTGCCAGCAGTAATAGACTAGCGGAGGGAGCCAAAAACATTCAGTACTTC. Supplemented by reference TRBV11-3 and TRBJ2-4, the full variable domain reads EAGVVQSPRYKIIEKKQPVAFWCNPISGHNTLYWYLQNLGQGPELLIRYENEEAVDDSQLPKDRFSAERLKGVDSTLKIQPAELGDSAVYLCASSNRLAEGAKNIQYFGAGTRLSVL.

This CDR3 reads CATSRARGQGENTGELFF. As DNA, the CDR3 is TGTGCCACCAGCAGAGCCCGTGGACAGGGGGAAAACACCGGGGAGCTGTTTTTT. V and J are TRBV15 and TRBJ2-2; 10 bases match TRBD1. V lost 1 base, J lost 2 bases, and 7 bases stayed unmatched. The CDR3 contains 18 residues. Germline values: CDR1 LNHNV, CDR2 YYDKDF (reference sequence).

The chain's CDR3 is CASSYGPPGQGPGETQYF. The CDR3 DNA follows: TGTGCCAGCAGTTATGGGCCTCCGGGACAGGGGCCAGGCGAGACCCAGTACTTC. This chain connects TRBV27 to TRBJ2-5, with 10 bases identical to TRBD1. The CDR3 covers 18 residues. With 4 bases clipped from V and 5 bases from J, the junction kept 16 bases outside the gene matches. Germline V lookup: CDR1 MNHEY, CDR2 SMNVEV (reference sequence).

The chain links TRBV7-8 to TRBJ2-3; 11 bases are a match to TRBD2. The CDR3 has 16 residues. V dropped 1 base and J dropped 1; count of bases not matched to a gene: 1. Germline CDR1 is SGHVS and CDR2 is FQNEAQ. CDR3 loop: CASSLVLAGGTDTQYF. The CDR3 DNA follows: TGTGCCAGCAGCTTAGTACTAGCGGGGGGCACAGATACGCAGTATTTT. Full variable domain (missing parts from reference TRBV7-8 and TRBJ2-3): GAGVSQSPRYKVAKRGQDVALRCDPISGHVSLFWYQQALGQGPEFLTYFQNEAQLDKSGLPSDRFFAERPEGSVSTLKIQRTQQEDSAVYLCASSLVLAGGTDTQYFGPGTRLTVL.

This chain joins TRBV24-1 and TRBJ2-1; 9 bases map to TRBD2. This CDR3 is built from 16 residues. Per the germline V gene, CDR1 is KGHDR and CDR2 is SFDVKD. Losses at the gene ends were 5 bases for V and 0 bases for J; bases not matched to a gene: 4. CDR3 protein: CATSAAGGGSYNEQFF. The CDR3 nucleotides read TGTGCCACCAGTGCGGCGGGAGGGGGCTCCTACAATGAGCAGTTCTTC.

The chain carries TRBV28 and TRBJ1-2; D is possibly TRBD1 (5 bases). V lost 4 bases, J lost 8 bases, and 17 bases lay in between. Germline V gene lookup returns CDR1 MDHEN and CDR2 SYDVKM. This CDR3 is built from 14 residues. This chain's CDR3 is CASSSNRRRNGYTF. The CDR3, as DNA: TGTGCCAGCAGTTCCAACAGGCGTCGAAACGGCTACACCTTC.

V usage is TRBV29-1 and J usage is TRBJ2-1; weak D call: TRBD1 (6 bases). The CDR3 runs to 13 residues. Trimming took 7 bases from V and 2 from J, leaving 12 bases between them. The germline CDR1 and CDR2 sequences are SQVTM and ANQGSEA. Here the CDR3 reads CSANRETYNEQFF. In DNA form, the CDR3 reads TGCAGCGCAAACAGGGAAACCTACAATGAGCAGTTCTTC.

The chain uses TRBV7-2 and TRBJ2-1, with D tentatively TRBD2 (6 bases). Germline lookup yields CDR1 SGHTA and CDR2 FQGNSA. Trimming took off 1 base at V and 4 bases at J, with 11 bases between the two ends. The CDR3 spans 15 residues. Written as DNA, the CDR3 is TGTGCCAGCAGCTTAGGAAGCGGGCCTTACAATGAGCAGTTCTTC. This gives the protein CASSLGSGPYNEQFF.

This chain joins TRBV11-2 and TRBJ1-4; D may be TRBD1 (5 bases). The V end lost 2 bases, the J end lost 6 bases, and 16 bases lay between the germline ends. The CDR3 covers 16 residues. The germline gives CDR1 SGHAT, CDR2 FQNNGV. The CDR3 DNA reads TGTGCCAGCAGCTTACGGGCAGGGAACTATTATGAAAAACTGTTTTTT. Protein: CASSLRAGNYYEKLFF.

This clone was recorded many times. One end of the junction fails to match germline, which may point to a read error. The rearrangement uses TRBV28 and TRBJ2-1, with D possibly being TRBD2 (5 bases). Germline V lookup: CDR1 MDHEN, CDR2 SYDVKM. This CDR3 spans 15 amino acids. The CDR3 DNA is TGTGCCAGCACCCCGACGTCTAGCTCCCACAATGAGCAGTTCTTC. Its translation is CASTPTSSSHNEQFF.

The J gene is TRBJ2-5, the V gene TRBV27; 7 nucleotides match TRBD2. Germline assignment: CDR1 MNHEY and CDR2 SMNVEV (reference sequence). The CDR3 runs to 13 residues. The J segment lost 5 bases and the V segment lost 5 bases, leaving 5 bases of the junction unmatched. The CDR3 nucleotides read TGTGCCAGCAGTCTAGCGGAGTGGGAGACCCAGTACTTC. Amino acids: CASSLAEWETQYF.

The rearrangement joins TRBV19 to TRBJ1-1, with D unclear. V was trimmed by 5 bases and J by 4 bases, leaving 17 bases between them. The CDR3 is 15 amino acids. Germline V gene lookup returns CDR1 LNHDA and CDR2 SQIVND (reference sequence). Here the CDR3 reads CASSPLGRFGTEAFF. In DNA, the CDR3 is TGTGCCAGTAGTCCTCTGGGGAGGTTCGGCACTGAAGCTTTCTTT.